The 7 T cell receptor beta chains given below trace back to one sample, sequenced in a study of shared clonotypes between healthy human individuals. Measured with immunoSEQ multiplex PCR; TCRdb has only the in-frame clones, and not every one. The sample shows approximately 2.3 million clones, over 85% of them seen only once. Sequencing input: naive CD4+ T cells from PBMCs. Subset described: CD45RA+ positively selected. The receptors were gathered from a man between 18 and 29 years old in good health. Some clones in this sample may be carry-over from other donors' samples.

The chain joins TRBV18 to TRBJ1-4, with D possibly matching TRBD1 (5 bases). The CDR3 is 16 amino acids. V shed 3 bases and J shed 0 bases, with 11 bases lying between them. Germline V lookup: CDR1 KGHSH, CDR2 LQKENI. In DNA form, the CDR3 reads TGTGCCAGCTCACCGGGGCAGCTTGCAACTAATGAAAAACTGTTTTTT. Translating gives CASSPGQLATNEKLFF.

This chain connects TRBV9 to TRBJ1-1, with 7 positions matching TRBD1. Trimming cost V 2 bases and J 2 bases; bases outside gene matches: 9. The CDR3 totals 16 residues. The V gene's germline CDR1 is SGDLS and CDR2 YYNGEE. CDR3 amino acids: CASSVYRGEPNTEAFF. As DNA, the CDR3 is TGTGCCAGCAGCGTTTACAGGGGCGAACCCAACACTGAAGCTTTCTTT. The complete variable domain, with remaining parts taken from reference TRBV9 and TRBJ1-1, reads DSGVTQTPKHLITATGQRVTLRCSPRSGDLSVYWYQQSLDQGLQFLIQYYNGEERAKGNILERFSAQQFPDLHSELNLSSLELGDSALYFCASSVYRGEPNTEAFFGQGTRLTVV.

This sequence joins TRBV19 and TRBJ2-7, with a weak D call TRBD2 (6 bases). CDR1 and CDR2 (germline): LNHDA, SQIVND (reference sequence). V lost 9 bases to trimming and J lost 0 bases, with 12 bases between them. This CDR3 comprises 13 residues. DNA for the CDR3: TGTGCCAGCCGCCGGGGGAGCTCCTACGAGCAGTACTTC. Protein sequence: CASRRGSSYEQYF.

Comment on this clone: This same CDR3 is encoded by further DNA sequences in the sample. J is TRBJ2-3 and V is TRBV5-1; 8 bases are a match to TRBD2. The CDR3 sequence is 14 residues long. CDR1 and CDR2 (germline): SGHRS, YFSETQ. V trimming: 0 bases; J trimming: 4 bases; junction bases outside the gene matches: 1. The DNA for the CDR3 is TGCGCCAGCAGCTTGGCCGGGGGGGCAGATACGCAGTATTTT. Protein product: CASSLAGGADTQYF.

The genes are TRBV28 and TRBJ2-1, with no clear D. Germline loops: CDR1 MDHEN, CDR2 SYDVKM. The CDR3 totals 12 residues. With 3 bases removed from V and 5 bases from J, the gap between germline ends came to 5 bases. The CDR3 here is CASSFRHNEQFF. DNA of the CDR3: TGTGCCAGCAGTTTTCGGCACAATGAGCAGTTCTTC.

The V call is TRBV18, the J call TRBJ1-5; D may be TRBD1 (5 bases). Germline V gives CDR1 KGHSH, CDR2 LQKENI. V was pared by 4 bases and J by 5 bases, with 9 bases between. This CDR3 region has 13 residues. The CDR3 is CASSRDGDQPQHF. As DNA, the CDR3 is TGTGCCAGCTCACGGGACGGTGATCAGCCCCAGCATTTT.

The V and J genes are TRBV6-6 and TRBJ1-2; TRBD1 matches at 7 bases. With 8 bases clipped from V and 4 bases from J, the junction kept 7 bases outside the gene matches. The CDR3 runs 13 residues. Germline assignment: CDR1 MNHNY and CDR2 SVGAGI (reference sequence). The CDR3: CASSQGGAYGYTF. The CDR3 nucleotides are TGTGCCAGCTCCCAGGGGGGCGCCTATGGCTACACCTTC.